What follows is one TCR beta chain and its context. Its antigen is unknown. The source of the sample is a study of early T cells in non-severe SARS-CoV-2 infection. Study summary: It was bulk RNA from unsorted whole blood that was sequenced, and the chains were unpaired.

Study-level findings and limits: Private and CD4 specificities were missed by VDJdb matching, skewed to anti-spike CD8.

Each single cDNA molecule received a unique molecular identifier. Each CDR3 protein is one row after TCRdb ran MiXCR on the 5' RACE reads. The data show around 82,000 distinct CDR3 sequences, about 12% seen once. The TCR comes from an adult who was a healthcare worker with PCR-confirmed SARS-CoV-2 infection or an uninfected control (not recorded which). Sequenced material: whole blood.

CDR3: CASSLGPRGNSYEQYF. CDR3 nucleotides: TGTGCCAGCAGCTTAGGCCCTAGGGGGAACTCCTACGAGCAGTACTTC. The chain links TRBV13 to TRBJ2-7; tentative D call: TRBD1 (6 bases). CDR1 is PRHDT, CDR2 FYEKMQ, per germline (reference sequence). Trimming took off 0 bases at V and 0 bases at J, with 12 bases between the two ends. The CDR3 sequence is 16 residues long.